Listed below are T cell receptor beta chains from one sample, sequenced in a study of cytomegalovirus exposure and HLA in healthy donors. Assay used: immunoSEQ multiplex PCR; TCRdb lists only in-frame clones, some missing. Seen here are around 120,000 clones, over 8% observed once, and the top ten hold roughly 3%. Sequences were obtained from PBMCs. These receptors all stem from a man under 40 in good health and CMV-seronegative. Each CDR3 is given with its conserved first and last residue.

V gene,CDR3 protein
TRBV10-3,CAIRIPGQGNTGELFF
TRBV5-1,CASSLDPGVDTEAFF
TRBV18,CASSPPPGNTIYF
TRBV6-1,CASSEDPGEIYGYTF
TRBV5-6,CASSSLQGGTEAFF
TRBV4-1,CASSQGWWASTDTQYF
TRBV4-2,CASSPGQGGSYEQYF
TRBV4-3,CASSQDLLNTEAFF
TRBV7-9,CASSYFLGRGDEQYF
TRBV12-5,CASEEWRENEQFF
TRBV6-5,CASSLNRGTEAFF
TRBV5-4,CASSFFGSKADTQYF
TRBV5-1,CASSWGGRMYQETQYF
TRBV10-1,CASSGQGGGYTF
TRBV28,CASSLPLAEQFF
TRBV5-4,CASSPDRGGDEKLFF
TRBV11-3,CASSLAASGRFLETQYF
TRBV6-4,CASSDSRGGTDTQYF
TRBV6-5,CASRMNRGSNTEAFF
TRBV11-2,CASSLPGLAGSTDTQYF
TRBV6-1,CASSLQGADYGYTF
TRBV7-2,CASSLAARQTTYNSPLHF
TRBV28,CASTSHPGGTTGELFF
TRBV10-1,CASSGDTGELFF